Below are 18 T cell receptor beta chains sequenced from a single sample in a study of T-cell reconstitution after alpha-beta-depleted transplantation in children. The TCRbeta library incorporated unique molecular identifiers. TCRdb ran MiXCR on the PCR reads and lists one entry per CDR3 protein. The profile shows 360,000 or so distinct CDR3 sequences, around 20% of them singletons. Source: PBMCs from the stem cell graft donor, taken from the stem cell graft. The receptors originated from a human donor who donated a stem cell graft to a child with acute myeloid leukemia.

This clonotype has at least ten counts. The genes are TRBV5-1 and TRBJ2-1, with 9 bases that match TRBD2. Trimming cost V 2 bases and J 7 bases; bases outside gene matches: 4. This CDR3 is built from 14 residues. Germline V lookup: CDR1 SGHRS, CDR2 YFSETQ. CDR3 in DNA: TGCGCCAGCAGCTTTAGCGGGAGTGAGAATGAGCAGTTCTTC. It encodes CASSFSGSENEQFF.

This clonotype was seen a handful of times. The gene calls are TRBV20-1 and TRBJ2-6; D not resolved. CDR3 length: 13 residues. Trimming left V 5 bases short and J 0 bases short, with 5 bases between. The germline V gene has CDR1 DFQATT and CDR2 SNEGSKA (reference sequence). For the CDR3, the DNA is TGCAGTGCTCCTCGCTCTGGGGCCAACGTCCTGACTTTC. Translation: CSAPRSGANVLTF.

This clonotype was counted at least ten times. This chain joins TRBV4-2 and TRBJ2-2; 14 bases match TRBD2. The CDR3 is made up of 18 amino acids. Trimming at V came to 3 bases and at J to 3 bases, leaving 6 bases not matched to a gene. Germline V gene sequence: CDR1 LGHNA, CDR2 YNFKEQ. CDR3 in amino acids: CASSHPGTSGSHTGELFF. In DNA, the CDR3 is TGTGCCAGCAGCCATCCCGGGACTAGCGGGAGCCACACCGGGGAGCTGTTTTTT.

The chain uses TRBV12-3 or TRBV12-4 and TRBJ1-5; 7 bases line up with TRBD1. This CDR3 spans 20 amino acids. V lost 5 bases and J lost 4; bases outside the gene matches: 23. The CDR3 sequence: CASSTGEVGDMLRENQPQHF. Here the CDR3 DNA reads TGTGCCAGCAGTACAGGGGAGGTTGGTGATATGTTGCGAGAGAATCAGCCCCAGCATTTT.

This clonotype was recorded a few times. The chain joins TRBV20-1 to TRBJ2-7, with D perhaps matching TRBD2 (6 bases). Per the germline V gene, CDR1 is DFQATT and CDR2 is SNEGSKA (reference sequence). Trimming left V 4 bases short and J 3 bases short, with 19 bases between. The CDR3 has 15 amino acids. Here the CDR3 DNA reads TGCAGTGCTAACGGGGGAGCGAATACGATCTACGAGCAGTACTTC. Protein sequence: CSANGGANTIYEQYF.

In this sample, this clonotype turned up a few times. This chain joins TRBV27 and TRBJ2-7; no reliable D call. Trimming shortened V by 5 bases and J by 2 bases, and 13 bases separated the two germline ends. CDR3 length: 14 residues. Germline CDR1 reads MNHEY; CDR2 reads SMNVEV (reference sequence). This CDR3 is CASSPSADAYEQYF. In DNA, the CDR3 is TGTGCCAGCAGTCCCTCGGCGGATGCCTACGAGCAGTACTTC.

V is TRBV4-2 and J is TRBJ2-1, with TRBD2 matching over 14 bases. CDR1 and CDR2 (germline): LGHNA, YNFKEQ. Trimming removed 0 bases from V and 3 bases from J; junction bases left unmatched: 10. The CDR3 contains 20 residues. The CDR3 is CASSQDFGTSGSHHYNEQFF. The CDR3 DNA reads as TGTGCCAGCAGCCAAGATTTTGGGACTAGCGGGAGCCACCACTACAATGAGCAGTTCTTC.

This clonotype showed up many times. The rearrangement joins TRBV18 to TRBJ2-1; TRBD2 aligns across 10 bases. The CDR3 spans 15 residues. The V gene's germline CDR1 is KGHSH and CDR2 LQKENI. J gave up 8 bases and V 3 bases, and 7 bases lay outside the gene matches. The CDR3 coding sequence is TGTGCCAGCTCACCTCCCAGCGGGAGGGACTATGAGCAGTTCTTC. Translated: CASSPPSGRDYEQFF.

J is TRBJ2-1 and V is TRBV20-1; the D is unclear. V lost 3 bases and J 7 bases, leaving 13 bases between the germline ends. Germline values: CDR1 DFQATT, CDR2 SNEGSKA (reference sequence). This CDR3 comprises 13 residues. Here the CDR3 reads CSASRPDLNEQFF. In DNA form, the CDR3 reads TGCAGTGCTAGCAGGCCAGACCTAAATGAGCAGTTCTTC.

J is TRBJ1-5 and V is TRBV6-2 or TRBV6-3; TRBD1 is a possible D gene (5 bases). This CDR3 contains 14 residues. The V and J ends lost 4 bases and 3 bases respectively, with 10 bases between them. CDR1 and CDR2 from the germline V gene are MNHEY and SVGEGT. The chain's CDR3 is CASSSTGNNQPQHF. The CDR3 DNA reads TGTGCCAGCAGTTCCACAGGAAACAATCAGCCCCAGCATTTT.

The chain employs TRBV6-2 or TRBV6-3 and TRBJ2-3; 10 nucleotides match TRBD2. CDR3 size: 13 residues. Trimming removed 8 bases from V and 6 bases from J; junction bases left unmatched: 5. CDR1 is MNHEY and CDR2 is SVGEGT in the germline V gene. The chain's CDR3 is CASVAGGADTQYF. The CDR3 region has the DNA TGTGCCAGCGTAGCGGGAGGCGCGGATACGCAGTATTTT.

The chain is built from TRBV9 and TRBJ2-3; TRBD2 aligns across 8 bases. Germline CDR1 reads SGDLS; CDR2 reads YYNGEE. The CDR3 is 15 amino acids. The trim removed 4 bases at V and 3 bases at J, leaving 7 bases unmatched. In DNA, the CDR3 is TGTGCCAGCAGCTTTAGCGGGACGGGGACAGATACGCAGTATTTT. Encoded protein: CASSFSGTGTDTQYF.

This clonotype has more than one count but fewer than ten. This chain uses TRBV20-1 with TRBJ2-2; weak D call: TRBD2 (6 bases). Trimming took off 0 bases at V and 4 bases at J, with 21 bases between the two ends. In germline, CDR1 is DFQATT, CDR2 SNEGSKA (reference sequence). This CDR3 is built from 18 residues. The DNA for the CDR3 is TGCAGTGCTAGAGATTCCAGCGAGGGACTGGGGCCCACCGGGGAGCTGTTTTTT. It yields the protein CSARDSSEGLGPTGELFF.

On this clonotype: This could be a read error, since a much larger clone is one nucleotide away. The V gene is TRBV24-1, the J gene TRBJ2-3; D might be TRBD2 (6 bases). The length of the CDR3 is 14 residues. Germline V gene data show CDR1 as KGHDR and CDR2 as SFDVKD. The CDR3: CATSGLGGTDTQYF. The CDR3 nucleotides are TGTGCCACCAGTGGTTTGGGGGGAACAGATACGCAGTATTTT.

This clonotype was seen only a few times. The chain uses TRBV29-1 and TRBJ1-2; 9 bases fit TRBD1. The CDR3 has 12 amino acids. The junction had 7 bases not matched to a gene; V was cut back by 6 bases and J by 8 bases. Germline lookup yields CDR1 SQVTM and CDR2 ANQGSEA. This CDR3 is CSVPQGAGGYTF. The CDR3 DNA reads TGCAGCGTCCCACAGGGGGCGGGCGGCTACACCTTC.

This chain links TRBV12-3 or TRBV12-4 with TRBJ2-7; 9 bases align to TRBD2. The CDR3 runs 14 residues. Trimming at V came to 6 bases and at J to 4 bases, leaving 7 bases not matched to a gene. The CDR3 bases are TGTGCCAGCAGAGTTAGCGGGAGAGGGTACGAGCAGTACTTC. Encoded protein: CASRVSGRGYEQYF.

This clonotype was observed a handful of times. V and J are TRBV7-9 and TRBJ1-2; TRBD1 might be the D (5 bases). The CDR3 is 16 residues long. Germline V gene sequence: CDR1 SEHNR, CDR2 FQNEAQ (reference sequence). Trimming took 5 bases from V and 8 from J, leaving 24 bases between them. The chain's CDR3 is CASSASLAGQLRGYTF. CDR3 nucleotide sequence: TGTGCCAGCAGCGCGAGCCTGGCCGGACAATTAAGGGGCTACACCTTC.

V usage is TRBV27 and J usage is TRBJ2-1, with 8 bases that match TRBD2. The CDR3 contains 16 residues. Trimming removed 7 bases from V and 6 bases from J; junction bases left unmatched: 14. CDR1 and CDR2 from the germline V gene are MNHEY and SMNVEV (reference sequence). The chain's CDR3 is CASMSGAGGRVNEQFF. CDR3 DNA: TGTGCCAGCATGAGTGGGGCGGGAGGTCGGGTCAATGAGCAGTTCTTC.